This T cell receptor (beta chain) was identified in a study of vaccination and CD4 T cells after COVID-19. Study details: Two of the convalescents were Hispanic, and the group consisted of six males and four females.

Study-wide results and caveats: For convalescent patients, a median around 90% of reactive clones surfaced exclusively after vaccination.

As for treatment: roughly 11-day PBMC culture with coronavirus spike peptide pools or control peptides (ViraFEST assay). At the Johns Hopkins FTIC core, DNA taken from cultured CD4+ T cells was sequenced by way of the Oncomine TCR Beta short-read assay. In TCRdb, the PCR reads were re-called with MiXCR into one record per CDR3 protein. Among roughly 19,000 distinct CDR3 sequences listed, just over 60% were seen once. Germline CDR1 is DFQATT and CDR2 is SNEGSKA (reference sequence). V was clipped by 3 bases and J by 4 bases; unmatched bases: 10. The length of the CDR3 is 18 residues. As for this clonotype: Its matching antigen is unknown.

Sequencing was done on a sample of CD4+ T cells from blood, cultured in vitro. V and J are TRBV20-1 and TRBJ2-2; 14 bases map to TRBD2. The sequence came from a human donor who had recovered from COVID-19. DNA of the CDR3: TGCAGTGCTAGGTGGCCGGGACTAGCGGGAGTTGGCACCGGGGAGCTGTTTTTT. It specifies CSARWPGLAGVGTGELFF.